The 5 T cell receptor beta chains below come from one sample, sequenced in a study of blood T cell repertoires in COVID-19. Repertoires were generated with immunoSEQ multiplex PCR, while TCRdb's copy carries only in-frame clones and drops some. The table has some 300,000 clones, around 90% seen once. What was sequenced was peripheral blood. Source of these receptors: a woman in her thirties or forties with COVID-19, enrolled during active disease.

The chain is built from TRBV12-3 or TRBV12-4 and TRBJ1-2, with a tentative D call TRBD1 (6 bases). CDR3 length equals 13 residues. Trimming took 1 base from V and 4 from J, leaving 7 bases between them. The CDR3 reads CASSLGGPYGYTF. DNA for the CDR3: TGTGCCAGCAGTTTAGGGGGGCCCTATGGCTACACCTTC.

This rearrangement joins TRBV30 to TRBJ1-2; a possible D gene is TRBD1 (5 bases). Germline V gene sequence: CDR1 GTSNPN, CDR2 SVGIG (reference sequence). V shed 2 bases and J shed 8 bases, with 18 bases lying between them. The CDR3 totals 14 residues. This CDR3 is CAWSSGLPALGYTF. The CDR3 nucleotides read TGTGCCTGGAGTTCGGGACTCCCAGCTTTAGGCTACACCTTC.

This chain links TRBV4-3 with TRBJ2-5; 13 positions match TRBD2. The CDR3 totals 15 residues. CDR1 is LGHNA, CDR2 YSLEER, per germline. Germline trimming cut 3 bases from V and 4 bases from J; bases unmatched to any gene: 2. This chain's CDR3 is CASSHWTSGGETQYF. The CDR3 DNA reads TGCGCCAGCAGCCACTGGACTAGCGGGGGAGAGACCCAGTACTTC.

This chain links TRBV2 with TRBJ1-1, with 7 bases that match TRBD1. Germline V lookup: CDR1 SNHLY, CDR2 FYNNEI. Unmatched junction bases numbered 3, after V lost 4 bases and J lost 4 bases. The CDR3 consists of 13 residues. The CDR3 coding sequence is TGTGCCAGCAGTGTCGACAGGGCCACTGAAGCTTTCTTT. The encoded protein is CASSVDRATEAFF.

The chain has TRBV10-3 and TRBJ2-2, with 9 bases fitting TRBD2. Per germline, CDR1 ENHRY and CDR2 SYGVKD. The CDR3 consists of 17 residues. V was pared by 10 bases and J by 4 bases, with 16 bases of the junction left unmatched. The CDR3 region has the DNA TGTGCCACAGGGCGGGTAGCGGGAGCGGGAACCACCGGGGAGCTGTTTTTT. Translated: CATGRVAGAGTTGELFF.